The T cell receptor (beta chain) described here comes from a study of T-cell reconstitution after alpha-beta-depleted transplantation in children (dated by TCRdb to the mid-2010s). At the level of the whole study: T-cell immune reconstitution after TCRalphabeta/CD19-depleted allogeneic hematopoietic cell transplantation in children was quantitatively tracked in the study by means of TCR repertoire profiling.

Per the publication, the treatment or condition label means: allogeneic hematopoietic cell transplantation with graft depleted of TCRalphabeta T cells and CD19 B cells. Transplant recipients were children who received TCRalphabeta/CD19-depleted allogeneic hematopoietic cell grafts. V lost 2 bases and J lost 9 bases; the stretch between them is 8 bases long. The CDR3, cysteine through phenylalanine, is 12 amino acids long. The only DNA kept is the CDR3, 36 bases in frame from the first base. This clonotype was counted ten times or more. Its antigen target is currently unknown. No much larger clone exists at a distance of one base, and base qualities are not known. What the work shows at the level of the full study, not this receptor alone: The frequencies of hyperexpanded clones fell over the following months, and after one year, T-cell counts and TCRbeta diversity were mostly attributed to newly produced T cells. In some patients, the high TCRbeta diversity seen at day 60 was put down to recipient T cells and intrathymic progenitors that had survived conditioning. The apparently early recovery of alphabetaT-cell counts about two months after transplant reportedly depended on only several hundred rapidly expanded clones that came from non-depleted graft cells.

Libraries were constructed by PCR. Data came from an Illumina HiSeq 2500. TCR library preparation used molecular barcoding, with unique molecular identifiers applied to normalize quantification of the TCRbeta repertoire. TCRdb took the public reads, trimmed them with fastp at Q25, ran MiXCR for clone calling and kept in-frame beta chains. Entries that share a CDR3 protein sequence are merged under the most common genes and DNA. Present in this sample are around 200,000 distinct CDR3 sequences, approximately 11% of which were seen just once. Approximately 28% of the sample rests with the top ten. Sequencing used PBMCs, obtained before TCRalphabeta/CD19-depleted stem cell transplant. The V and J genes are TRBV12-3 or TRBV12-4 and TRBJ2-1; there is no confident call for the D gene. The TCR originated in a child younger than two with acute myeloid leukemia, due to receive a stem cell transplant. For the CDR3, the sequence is CASSLKVGEQFF. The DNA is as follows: TGTGCCAGCAGTTTAAAAGTGGGTGAGCAGTTCTTC.